These T cell receptor beta chains were read from a single sample in a study of cytomegalovirus exposure and HLA in healthy donors. The protocol was immunoSEQ multiplex PCR, while the TCRdb copy is restricted to in-frame clones and leaves out a portion. The sample has 100,000 to 150,000 clones, over 75% seen once. What was sequenced was PBMCs. The receptors here all came from a woman younger than 35 in good health and CMV-seronegative. Both conserved end residues are part of each CDR3. The order of the fields is clone size, J gene, D gene, V gene, CDR3 DNA, CDR3 protein. The D gene is left open where the match is weak. Expanded clones get a size class; other rows say once, few or many, or leave the size out.

NA TRBJ1-1 TRBD1 TRBV7-9 TGTGCCAGCAGCTTAGACAGGACAGGGCGGAACACTGAAGCTTTCTTT CASSLDRTGRNTEAFF
few TRBJ1-6 NA TRBV2 TGTGCCAGCAGGACGGGTCCCCTGGATAGTTCACCCCTCCACTTT CASRTGPLDSSPLHF
NA TRBJ2-4 NA TRBV11-2 TGTGCCAGTCTCCGGGGGGCGACCAAAAACATTCAGTACTTC CASLRGATKNIQYF
once TRBJ1-4 NA TRBV13 TGTGCCAGCAGCTTACTAACAGGTGGTAATGAAAAACTGTTTTTT CASSLLTGGNEKLFF
NA TRBJ1-3 NA TRBV19 TGTGCCACCCAGGATTTCTCTGGAAACACCATATATTTT CATQDFSGNTIYF
once TRBJ1-2 NA TRBV5-1 TGCGCCAGCAGCTTGGGTGGGGGCCCAATAGCTAACTATGGCTACACCTTC CASSLGGGPIANYGYTF
NA TRBJ1-2 TRBD1 TRBV2 TGTGCCATTCTAGCGACAGGGGACTACGCGGTTGGCTACACCTTC CAILATGDYAVGYTF
NA TRBJ2-1 TRBD2 TRBV2 TGTGCCAGCAGCCACGATTTTGAGACTAGCAGCATTGGGCAGTTCTTC CASSHDFETSSIGQFF
once TRBJ1-2 TRBD1 TRBV6-5 TGTGCCAGCAGTCTCTCCCGACAGGGAAGCGGCTACACCTTC CASSLSRQGSGYTF
NA TRBJ2-3 NA TRBV30 TGTGCCTGTAGGACGTCAGGGCGAGGGCAGTATTTT CACRTSGRGQYF
NA TRBJ2-7 TRBD1 TRBV18 TGTGCCAGCTCACCAGCCATAATTCAGGGGGTAGATTCCTACGAGCAGTACTTC CASSPAIIQGVDSYEQYF
once TRBJ1-5 NA TRBV6-5 TGTGCCAGCAGTTACTCGGTTGGACAGAGCCAGCCCCAGCATTTT CASSYSVGQSQPQHF
NA TRBJ1-1 TRBD1 TRBV19 TGTGCCAGTAGTAGGGGACAGGCGAACACTGAAGCTTTCTTT CASSRGQANTEAFF
NA TRBJ2-3 NA TRBV10-1 TGCGCCAGCAGTGATGAGTCGACAGGACGGGAAGATACGCAGTATTTT CASSDESTGREDTQYF
NA TRBJ1-4 NA TRBV7-9 TGTGCCAGCAGCTTAACCGGGATTGGGGAAAAACTGTTTTTT CASSLTGIGEKLFF
NA TRBJ2-1 NA TRBV29-1 TGCAGCGTTGGGACTGTCCTAACCAATGAGCAGTTCTTC CSVGTVLTNEQFF
NA TRBJ1-5 TRBD1 TRBV18 TGTGCCAGCTCACTGACTCGAGGGACAGCGGGCAATCAGCCCCAGCATTTT CASSLTRGTAGNQPQHF
NA TRBJ1-3 NA TRBV11-2 TGTGCCAGCAGCTTAATCCCAGGAGGCTCTGGAAACACCATATATTTT CASSLIPGGSGNTIYF
NA TRBJ2-7 NA TRBV5-1 TGCGCCAGCAGTGGACAGATCTACGAGCAGTACTTC CASSGQIYEQYF
NA TRBJ2-7 NA TRBV5-1 TGCGCCAGCAGCCCGGGATTAGTGGTCCCCACCTACGAGCAGTACTTC CASSPGLVVPTYEQYF
NA TRBJ2-6 NA TRBV10-1 TGCGCCAGCAGTGAGGGACCCTTCTCTGGGGCCAACGGCCTGACTTTC CASSEGPFSGANGLTF
NA TRBJ2-5 NA TRBV7-3 TGTGCCAGCAGCTTCGGGGGACCTAAAGAGACCCAGTACTTC CASSFGGPKETQYF
NA TRBJ2-7 TRBD1 TRBV6-5 TGTGCCAGCAGCAGGGGGTACGAGCAGTACTTC CASSRGYEQYF
NA TRBJ2-3 NA TRBV7-2 TGTGCCAGCAGCTATGGGGGAGGATCGCAGTATTTT CASSYGGGSQYF
NA TRBJ2-1 TRBD2 TRBV7-6 TGTGCCAGCAGCTTACCCCTAGCGGGAGGCAGGAGCTCCTACAATGAGCAGTTCTTC CASSLPLAGGRSSYNEQFF
NA TRBJ2-3 TRBD2 TRBV9 TGTGCCAGCAGCGTAGCTAGCGGGGGAGGAGATACGCAGTATTTT CASSVASGGGDTQYF
NA TRBJ1-1 NA TRBV6-5 TGTGCCAGCAGTTACGGCAGGGGAACTGAAGCTTTCTTT CASSYGRGTEAFF
NA TRBJ1-5 TRBD1 TRBV7-8 TGTGCCAGCAGTTCTCTTGGACAGGGTGAACGGCCCCAGCATTTT CASSSLGQGERPQHF
NA TRBJ1-2 NA TRBV15 TGTGCCACCAGCAGAGATCCAGGGGATGGCTACACCTTC CATSRDPGDGYTF
NA TRBJ1-1 TRBD1 TRBV7-2 TGTGCCAGCAGCTCCGAATATGACAGGGGGCCCACTGAAGCTTTCTTT CASSSEYDRGPTEAFF
NA TRBJ1-4 TRBD1 TRBV2 TGTGCCAGCATTGGCATACCGTCAGGGGGTGAAAAACTGTTTTTT CASIGIPSGGEKLFF
once TRBJ2-5 TRBD2 TRBV5-6 TGTGCCAGCAGCTTGGGACTAGCGGGAGGTAGCCAAGAGACCCAGTACTTC CASSLGLAGGSQETQYF
NA TRBJ1-1 NA TRBV4-1 TGCGCCAGCAGCCAGGGTCCAGGAGGGCTAAAGAGGATCACTGAAGCTTTCTTT CASSQGPGGLKRITEAFF
NA TRBJ1-1 NA TRBV10-1 TGCGCCAGCAGTCCAGGGGATATCGCTTTCTTT CASSPGDIAFF
NA TRBJ1-1 NA TRBV29-1 TGCAGCGTTGTAGGGCTGGGGAGCACTGAAGCTTTCTTT CSVVGLGSTEAFF
NA TRBJ2-7 TRBD1 TRBV5-4 TGTGCCAGCAGCTCGGGGACAGGGGGCCATGTATTCGACTACGAGCAGTACTTC CASSSGTGGHVFDYEQYF
NA TRBJ1-4 TRBD1 TRBV15 TGTGCCACCAGCAGAAGTCGACAGGGGAATGAAAAACTGTTTTTT CATSRSRQGNEKLFF
NA TRBJ1-2 NA TRBV6-5 TGTGCCAGCAGATTGGGCCACGGAGGGTATGGCTACACCTTC CASRLGHGGYGYTF
NA TRBJ2-6 NA TRBV19 TGTGCCAGTCATAGGCAGACCCGCTCTGGGGCCAACGGCCTGACTTTC CASHRQTRSGANGLTF
NA TRBJ2-3 NA TRBV11-2 TGTGCCAGCACCCGGACAGATACGCAGTATTTT CASTRTDTQYF
once TRBJ2-7 TRBD2 TRBV27 TGTGCCAGCACCCCCTCACTAGCGGAGAGCTCCTACGAGCAGTACTTC CASTPSLAESSYEQYF
NA TRBJ2-3 NA TRBV7-2 TGTGCCAGCAGCTTAGCTGGTCTAGCCACAGATACGCAGTATTTT CASSLAGLATDTQYF